This is a list of T cell receptor beta chains from one sample in a study of cytomegalovirus exposure and HLA in healthy donors. Here immunoSEQ multiplex PCR was the method, and the copy in TCRdb shows in-frame clones only, minus some. Of around 130,000 clones listed, around two thirds are singletons. The material sequenced was PBMCs. Source of these receptors: a male donor in good health and CMV-seronegative. Both conserved end residues are part of each CDR3. The order of the fields is J gene, clone size, V gene, D gene, CDR3 DNA, CDR3 protein. The D gene is left open where the match is weak. Expanded clones are given a class, and other clones once, few, many or no size at all.

TRBJ1-5,few,TRBV7-2,TRBD1,TGTGCCAGCAGCTCGACAGGGGGGAGCAATCAGCCCCAGCATTTT,CASSSTGGSNQPQHF
TRBJ1-1,.,TRBV5-4,TRBD1,TGTGCCAGCAGCTCCATACAGGGGGCCGCGGGCACTGAAGCTTTCTTT,CASSSIQGAAGTEAFF
TRBJ1-1,once,TRBV11-2,TRBD1,TGTGCCAGCAGCTTGGCCAGGGGGCGAGACACTGAAGCTTTCTTT,CASSLARGRDTEAFF
TRBJ2-1,.,TRBV5-1,TRBD2,TGCGCCAGCAGCTTGTCGGGGGGGCACTACAATGAGCAGTTCTTC,CASSLSGGHYNEQFF
TRBJ2-7,.,TRBV6-1,.,TGTGCCAGCCGATCCCTGAGCTACGAGCAGTACTTC,CASRSLSYEQYF
TRBJ2-5,.,TRBV13,.,TGTGCCAGCAGCTCCCCCCGGGGCGGGGAAGAGACCCAGTACTTC,CASSSPRGGEETQYF
TRBJ2-7,.,TRBV11-2,TRBD1,TGTGCCAGCAGCGTAGACAGGGGCGAGCAGTACTTC,CASSVDRGEQYF
TRBJ2-7,.,TRBV7-9,.,TGTGCCAGCAGCTTACGTCGGGGATGGAAGGACGAGCAGTACTTC,CASSLRRGWKDEQYF
TRBJ2-1,.,TRBV7-3,TRBD2,TGTGCCAGCAGCCCGCTACTAGCGGGGGGGCCTGATGAGCAGTTCTTC,CASSPLLAGGPDEQFF
TRBJ2-7,.,TRBV5-1,TRBD2,TGCGCCAGCAGCTTGGCGGGGGGATTTGAGGGCTACGAGCAGTACTTC,CASSLAGGFEGYEQYF
TRBJ1-2,few,TRBV11-2,TRBD1,TGTGCCAGCAGCTGGACAGGGGGCGAGAATGGCTACACCTTC,CASSWTGGENGYTF
TRBJ1-5,.,TRBV6-5,TRBD1,TGTGCCAGCAGTGAGGGACAGGGTCATCAGCCCCAGCATTTT,CASSEGQGHQPQHF
TRBJ2-3,few,TRBV2,TRBD2,TGTGCCAGCAGGTCACCGGGACTAGGGGCAGATACGCAGTATTTT,CASRSPGLGADTQYF
TRBJ1-2,once,TRBV15,.,TGTGCCACCAGCAGAGATCAGGTCTATGGCTACACCTTC,CATSRDQVYGYTF
TRBJ2-7,.,TRBV5-5,TRBD1,TGTGCCAGCAGCTTGAGGGACAGACTTTACGAGCAGTACTTC,CASSLRDRLYEQYF
TRBJ1-5,.,TRBV19,.,TGTGCCAGTAGACAAGACGGGTTGAGGCCCCAGCATTTT,CASRQDGLRPQHF
TRBJ2-3,few,TRBV11-1,TRBD2,TGTGCCAGCAGAGGGGGTTCAGCGGGGGGAACCCCAGATACGCAGTATTTT,CASRGGSAGGTPDTQYF
TRBJ1-1,.,TRBV7-6,.,TGTGCCAGCAGCTTAGGTCCAGGGTATGTAGGACGCACTGAAGCTTTCTTT,CASSLGPGYVGRTEAFF
TRBJ2-7,.,TRBV28,TRBD2,TGTGCCAGCATCCTCTCTAGCGGGGGCCCCTACGAGCAGTACTTC,CASILSSGGPYEQYF
TRBJ1-1,.,TRBV28,.,TGTGCCAGCAGCCCACAGGAGGGCGGGACGGGGTACACTGAAGCTTTCTTT,CASSPQEGGTGYTEAFF
TRBJ2-7,.,TRBV7-2,TRBD2,TGTGCCAGCAGCTTAGTGGGGACTAGCGGGGGGGCCTACGAGCAGTACTTC,CASSLVGTSGGAYEQYF
TRBJ2-7,once,TRBV9,TRBD2,TGTGCCAGCAGCGGCGAGCGGACTAGCCCCCTGAGCGAGCAGTACTTC,CASSGERTSPLSEQYF
TRBJ1-1,.,TRBV30,.,TGTGCCTGGAGTGGCTGGGGGAGGCGGGGTGAAGCTTTCTTT,CAWSGWGRRGEAFF